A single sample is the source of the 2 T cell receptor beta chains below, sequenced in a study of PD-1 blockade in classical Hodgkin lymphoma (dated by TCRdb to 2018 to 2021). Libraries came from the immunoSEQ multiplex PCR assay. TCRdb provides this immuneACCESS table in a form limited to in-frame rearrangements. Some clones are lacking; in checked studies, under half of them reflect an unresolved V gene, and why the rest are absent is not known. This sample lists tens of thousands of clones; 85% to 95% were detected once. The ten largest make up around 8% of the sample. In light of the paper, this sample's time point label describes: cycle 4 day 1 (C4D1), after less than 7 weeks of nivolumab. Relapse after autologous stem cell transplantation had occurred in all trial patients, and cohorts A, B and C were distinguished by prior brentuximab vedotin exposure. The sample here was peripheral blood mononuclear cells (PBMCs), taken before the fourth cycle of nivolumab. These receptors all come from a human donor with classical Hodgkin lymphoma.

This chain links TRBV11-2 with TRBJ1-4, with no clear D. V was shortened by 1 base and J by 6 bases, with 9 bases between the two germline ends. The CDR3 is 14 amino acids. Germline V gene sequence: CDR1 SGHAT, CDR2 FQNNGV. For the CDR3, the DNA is TGTGCCAGCAGCTTAGTAGGGTCTCATGAAAAACTGTTTTTT. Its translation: CASSLVGSHEKLFF.

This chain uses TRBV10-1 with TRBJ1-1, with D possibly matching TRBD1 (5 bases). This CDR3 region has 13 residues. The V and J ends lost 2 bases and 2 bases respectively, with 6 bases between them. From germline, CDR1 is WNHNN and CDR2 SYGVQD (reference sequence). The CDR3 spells CASSEGGNTEAFF. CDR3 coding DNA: TGCGCCAGCAGTGAGGGGGGAAACACTGAAGCTTTCTTT.